A selection of T cell receptor beta chains follows, all from one sample in a study of T-cell memory formation after mild COVID-19. TCRdb fed the 5' RACE reads into MiXCR, producing one record per CDR3 protein. Among roughly 120,000 distinct CDR3 sequences listed, about 24% were seen once. The sequenced material came from PBMCs or a T cell subset sorted from them (not recorded which). These TCRs come from a man aged 18 to 29 who had mild COVID-19 (a few samples of this study predate the infection). Cell type and time point are not known. CDR3s include the opening cysteine and the closing phenylalanine or tryptophan. The D gene is left open where the match is weak. Not every row has a clone size; where given, it reads once, few, many or a size class.

cdr3_nt	cdr3_aa	j_call	v_call	clone_size	d_call	cdr3_length
TGTGCCAGCAGCCATTCGGGGGCAATTGAAAAACTGTTTTTT	CASSHSGAIEKLFF	TRBJ1-4	TRBV14	few	NA	14
TGTGCCAGCAGGACTAGCGGGGACCACACCGGGGAGCTGTTTTTT	CASRTSGDHTGELFF	TRBJ2-2	TRBV2	NA	TRBD2	15
TGCGCCAGCAGCCAAAATCTCGGACAGGGTGCCTACGAGCAGTACTTC	CASSQNLGQGAYEQYF	TRBJ2-7	TRBV4-3	NA	TRBD1	16
TGTGCCAGCAGCGCGGAGACAGGATGGGATCATGGCTACACCTTC	CASSAETGWDHGYTF	TRBJ1-2	TRBV9	few	NA	15
TGTGCCAGCAGCTTTCCCGTCGGACTAGCGGGGCAAGAGACCCAGTACTTC	CASSFPVGLAGQETQYF	TRBJ2-5	TRBV7-2	NA	TRBD2	17
TGTGCCAGCAGTTGGGACCTCGACACAGATACGCAGTATTTT	CASSWDLDTDTQYF	TRBJ2-3	TRBV27	NA	NA	14
TGTGCCAGCAGCGCACAGGGTAACCAAGAGACCCAGTACTTC	CASSAQGNQETQYF	TRBJ2-5	TRBV9	few	NA	14
TGTGCCAGCAGTCCGTCCAGGACTAGTAAAGGGAACATTCAGTACTTC	CASSPSRTSKGNIQYF	TRBJ2-4	TRBV6-2/TRBV6-3	NA	TRBD2	16
TGTGCCAGTAGCCCCTGGGAGGGCGCTGAAGCTTTCTTT	CASSPWEGAEAFF	TRBJ1-1	TRBV19	few	NA	13
TGTGCCAGCAGACCTTCTACAGGGAACACTGAAGCTTTCTTT	CASRPSTGNTEAFF	TRBJ1-1	TRBV7-9	few	NA	14
TGTGCCAGCAGCTGGACTTACGTAGCGGGGGGGCCAGATACGCAGTATTTT	CASSWTYVAGGPDTQYF	TRBJ2-3	TRBV7-8	few	TRBD2	17
TGTGCCAGCAGCGTAGACGGCGCCTCCCAAGAGACCCAGTACTTC	CASSVDGASQETQYF	TRBJ2-5	TRBV9	NA	NA	15
TGTGCCAGCAGCCAAGTGGGGGATGAGCAGTTCTTC	CASSQVGDEQFF	TRBJ2-1	TRBV4-2	NA	NA	12
TGTGCCAGCAGCATACAGCTTGGGCACCCAAACCACTCTGGGGCCAACGTCCTGACTTTC	CASSIQLGHPNHSGANVLTF	TRBJ2-6	TRBV21-1	NA	NA	20
TGTGCCAGCAGCCAATCTCCTCCTACCGGGGAGCTGTTTTTT	CASSQSPPTGELFF	TRBJ2-2	TRBV16	once	NA	14
TGTGCCAGCAGCCTCGGGACTAGCGGGGGGACGGCCAAAAACATTCAGTACTTC	CASSLGTSGGTAKNIQYF	TRBJ2-4	TRBV3-1	NA	TRBD2	18
TGCGCCAGCAGCCTAACCCGACAGGGAACTCCAGATACGCAGTATTTT	CASSLTRQGTPDTQYF	TRBJ2-3	TRBV4-1	few	TRBD1	16
TGTGCCAGCAGCTTTGGGGATCCCGGAAACACCATATATTTT	CASSFGDPGNTIYF	TRBJ1-3	TRBV5-6	NA	NA	14
TGTGCCAGTAGTATTCGAGGACTAGGGAACAATGAGCAGTTCTTC	CASSIRGLGNNEQFF	TRBJ2-1	TRBV19	NA	TRBD2	15
TGTGCCAGCAGTTACAATACGGCTAGAGGGGCCGGGGAGCTGTTTTTT	CASSYNTARGAGELFF	TRBJ2-2	TRBV6-2/TRBV6-3	few	NA	16
TGTGCCAGCACCCGACAGGGCTACGAGCAGTACTTC	CASTRQGYEQYF	TRBJ2-7	TRBV11-2	NA	TRBD1	12
TGTGCCAGCAGCCTCAACACCTTCGCAGGGGGTACCCTTCAGGATGAGCAGTTCTTC	CASSLNTFAGGTLQDEQFF	TRBJ2-1	TRBV6-2/TRBV6-3	NA	TRBD1	19
TGCAGCGCGGTAGTTCTGGCTCGGGCTTTCTTT	CSAVVLARAFF	TRBJ1-1	TRBV29-1	many	NA	11
TGTGCCAGCAGAACGGGACTCTTAAACTATGGCTACACCTTC	CASRTGLLNYGYTF	TRBJ1-2	TRBV5-4	few	NA	14
TGTGCCAGCAGTGACCCCAGGACTGCCTACGAGCAGTACTTC	CASSDPRTAYEQYF	TRBJ2-7	TRBV2	NA	NA	14
TGTGCCACCCCCAAGATAGGGACTAGCGGGGGCCCTAACACCGGGGAGCTGTTTTTT	CATPKIGTSGGPNTGELFF	TRBJ2-2	TRBV7-6	NA	TRBD2	19
TGCAGCGTTGAAGTTCGGGCAGAGAACTATGGCTACACCTTC	CSVEVRAENYGYTF	TRBJ1-2	TRBV29-1	few	NA	14
TGTGCCAGCAGGAGTGGGGGCTACACCTTC	CASRSGGYTF	TRBJ1-2	TRBV6-2/TRBV6-3	few	NA	10
TGCAGTGCTTGGGCGGGACAGAAGAACACCGGGGAGCTGTTTTTT	CSAWAGQKNTGELFF	TRBJ2-2	TRBV20-1	NA	NA	15
TGTGCCAGCAGCGTCCCCTCGGGGCCAGGAGAGACCCAGTACTTC	CASSVPSGPGETQYF	TRBJ2-5	TRBV9	few	NA	15
TGTGCCAGCAGTCCCCAAGTTAGTTCTGGCTACGAGCAGTACTTC	CASSPQVSSGYEQYF	TRBJ2-7	TRBV27	NA	NA	15
TGCAGTGCCCCCGTAGAGGGGATGAACACTGAAGCTTTCTTT	CSAPVEGMNTEAFF	TRBJ1-1	TRBV20-1	NA	NA	14
TGTGCCAGCAGCCAAGGGCTAGCGGGGGGGTCATCCCACAATGAGCAGTTCTTC	CASSQGLAGGSSHNEQFF	TRBJ2-1	TRBV3-1	NA	TRBD2	18
TGTGCCAGCAGCTTAGGTTATGGCGGGGGGGCTGATGAGCAGTTCTTC	CASSLGYGGGADEQFF	TRBJ2-1	TRBV7-2	few	TRBD2	16
TGCAGCGTTCATGGACTAGCGGGGGGGAAATGGAATGAGCAGTTCTTC	CSVHGLAGGKWNEQFF	TRBJ2-1	TRBV29-1	NA	TRBD2	16
TGTGCCAGCAGCGTAGATTATGAGCGGGACACCGGGGAGCTGTTTTTT	CASSVDYERDTGELFF	TRBJ2-2	TRBV9	few	NA	16
TGTGCCAGCAGGCGGGGCAATGAGCAGTTCTTC	CASRRGNEQFF	TRBJ2-1	TRBV12-3/TRBV12-4	NA	NA	11
TGCGCCAGCAGCTTTTTACCGGGACATATCGCAGATACGCAGTATTTT	CASSFLPGHIADTQYF	TRBJ2-3	TRBV5-1	few	NA	16
TGTGCCACCTCTGACTGGACAGGAGCTAACTATGGCTACACCTTC	CATSDWTGANYGYTF	TRBJ1-2	TRBV10-3	few	TRBD1	15
TGCAGTGCAAGACAGCCGGAGACCTACGAGCAGTACTTC	CSARQPETYEQYF	TRBJ2-7	TRBV20-1	NA	NA	13
TGCGCCAGCAGCTCGGACAGGGGCCCCACCGGGGAGCTGTTTTTT	CASSSDRGPTGELFF	TRBJ2-2	TRBV5-1	few	TRBD1	15
TGTGCCAGCAGCAAGAACAGGGTTTTGTCCGGGGCCAACGTCCTGACTTTC	CASSKNRVLSGANVLTF	TRBJ2-6	TRBV7-3	NA	NA	17
TGTGCCAGCAGCTCCGGGACAGCAGAAACCTACTATGGCTACACCTTC	CASSSGTAETYYGYTF	TRBJ1-2	TRBV7-9	NA	TRBD1	16
TGTGCCAGCAGTTACTCGATGAAGGGTGAGAGCACAGATACGCAGTATTTT	CASSYSMKGESTDTQYF	TRBJ2-3	TRBV6-2/TRBV6-3	NA	NA	17
TGTGCCAGCAGCCCGTACTCAGGGTACGGCTACAATGAGCAGTTCTTC	CASSPYSGYGYNEQFF	TRBJ2-1	TRBV7-6	many	NA	16
TGTGCCAGCAGCTTAACGCAGGGGGGCTCTAGGGCTCCTGCTTTCTTT	CASSLTQGGSRAPAFF	TRBJ1-1	TRBV11-2	NA	TRBD1	16
TGTGCCAGCAGTGGACAGTTAAACACTGAAGCTTTCTTT	CASSGQLNTEAFF	TRBJ1-1	TRBV6-2/TRBV6-3	NA	NA	13
TGCGCCAGCAGCGTAAGCGGGGGGTACGAGCAGTACTTC	CASSVSGGYEQYF	TRBJ2-7	TRBV5-1	once	TRBD2	13
TGCGCCAGCAGCCACACAAGGGGGGGCGTTGAAGCTTTCTTT	CASSHTRGGVEAFF	TRBJ1-1	TRBV4-3	NA	NA	14
TGTGCCAGCAGTCTCGACTCAACGGGGGGCTACACCTTC	CASSLDSTGGYTF	TRBJ1-2	TRBV12-3/TRBV12-4	few	NA	13
TGCGCCAGCAGCCAAAGGGCGAGAGATTCCGGTTATGAGCAGTTCTTC	CASSQRARDSGYEQFF	TRBJ2-1	TRBV4-3	NA	NA	16
TGTGCCAGCAGCTTACTCTCAGGGGACAGGGGCCAAGAGACCCAGTACTTC	CASSLLSGDRGQETQYF	TRBJ2-5	TRBV7-8	few	TRBD1	17
TGCGCCAGCAGTGAGCGACAGGATGGCTACACCTTC	CASSERQDGYTF	TRBJ1-2	TRBV10-2	NA	NA	12